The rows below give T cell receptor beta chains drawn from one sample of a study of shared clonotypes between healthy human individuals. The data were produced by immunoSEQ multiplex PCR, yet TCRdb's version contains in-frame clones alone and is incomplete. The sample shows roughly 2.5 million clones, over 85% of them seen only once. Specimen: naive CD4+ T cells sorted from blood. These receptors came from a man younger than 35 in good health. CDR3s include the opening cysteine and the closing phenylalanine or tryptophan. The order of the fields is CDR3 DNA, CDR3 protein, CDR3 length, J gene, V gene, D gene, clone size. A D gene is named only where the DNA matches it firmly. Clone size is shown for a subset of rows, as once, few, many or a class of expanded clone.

CDR3nt: TGTGCCAGCAGCTTTCGACAGTCTAACACTGAAGCTTTCTTT
CDR3aa: CASSFRQSNTEAFF
len: 14
j_gene: TRBJ1-1
v_gene: TRBV13
d_gene: -
abundance: -

CDR3nt: TGTGCCAGCTCTAGAAGCCATACGCAGTATTTT
CDR3aa: CASSRSHTQYF
len: 11
j_gene: TRBJ2-3
v_gene: TRBV2
d_gene: -
abundance: -

CDR3nt: TGTGCCAGCACTAATCCAGGGGTCCGCGATACTGAAGCTTTCTTT
CDR3aa: CASTNPGVRDTEAFF
len: 15
j_gene: TRBJ1-1
v_gene: TRBV6-1
d_gene: -
abundance: -

CDR3nt: TGTGCCAGCAGCTTCCTTCGGGACAGGGGTTACACCGGGGAGCTGTTTTTT
CDR3aa: CASSFLRDRGYTGELFF
len: 17
j_gene: TRBJ2-2
v_gene: TRBV7-9
d_gene: TRBD1
abundance: -

CDR3nt: TGCGCCAGCAGCCAACCTAGGGAAAGCTCTGGAAACACCATATATTTT
CDR3aa: CASSQPRESSGNTIYF
len: 16
j_gene: TRBJ1-3
v_gene: TRBV4-1
d_gene: -
abundance: -

CDR3nt: TGTGCCAGCAGTTTAGGGGACAGGGTTGAGGGGACCCAGTACTTC
CDR3aa: CASSLGDRVEGTQYF
len: 15
j_gene: TRBJ2-5
v_gene: TRBV28
d_gene: TRBD1
abundance: -

CDR3nt: TGTGCCAGCTCAACGGGGGTTGTAGAGACCCAGTACTTC
CDR3aa: CASSTGVVETQYF
len: 13
j_gene: TRBJ2-5
v_gene: TRBV18
d_gene: -
abundance: -

CDR3nt: TGTGCCAGCACTTTGGGCAATCAGCCCCAGCATTTT
CDR3aa: CASTLGNQPQHF
len: 12
j_gene: TRBJ1-5
v_gene: TRBV28
d_gene: -
abundance: -

CDR3nt: TGTGCCAGCAGCTTGGTACCTAGACAGGGATTAACTGAAGCTTTCTTT
CDR3aa: CASSLVPRQGLTEAFF
len: 16
j_gene: TRBJ1-1
v_gene: TRBV5-8
d_gene: TRBD1
abundance: -

CDR3nt: TGCGCCAGCACGGGGCAGAACTATGGCTACACCTTC
CDR3aa: CASTGQNYGYTF
len: 12
j_gene: TRBJ1-2
v_gene: TRBV5-1
d_gene: -
abundance: -

CDR3nt: TGTGCCAGCAGCTACCTGTTGAGCGGGGGGTACAATGAGCAGTTCTTC
CDR3aa: CASSYLLSGGYNEQFF
len: 16
j_gene: TRBJ2-1
v_gene: TRBV7-9
d_gene: TRBD2
abundance: -

CDR3nt: TGTGCCAGCAGTCCCCTGGGACAGGGAAACTATGGCTACACCTTC
CDR3aa: CASSPLGQGNYGYTF
len: 15
j_gene: TRBJ1-2
v_gene: TRBV6-5
d_gene: TRBD1
abundance: -

CDR3nt: TGCGCCAGCACACAAGCCGGGACATCGAACACCGGGGAGCTGTTTTTT
CDR3aa: CASTQAGTSNTGELFF
len: 16
j_gene: TRBJ2-2
v_gene: TRBV5-1
d_gene: -
abundance: -

CDR3nt: TGTGCCTGGTCCGCGAGCATCCCCAATGAGCAGTTCTTC
CDR3aa: CAWSASIPNEQFF
len: 13
j_gene: TRBJ2-1
v_gene: TRBV30
d_gene: -
abundance: -

CDR3nt: TGCGCCAGCAGCGCAGGACAGGCGGGGCCCCAGCATTTT
CDR3aa: CASSAGQAGPQHF
len: 13
j_gene: TRBJ1-5
v_gene: TRBV5-1
d_gene: TRBD1
abundance: few

CDR3nt: TGTGCCTGGGGACTGAACTCTGGAAACACCATATATTTT
CDR3aa: CAWGLNSGNTIYF
len: 13
j_gene: TRBJ1-3
v_gene: TRBV30
d_gene: -
abundance: once

CDR3nt: TGTGCCTGGAGTGTACAAGGGCGAGGGGGCTACACCTTC
CDR3aa: CAWSVQGRGGYTF
len: 13
j_gene: TRBJ1-2
v_gene: TRBV30
d_gene: -
abundance: -

CDR3nt: TGTGCCAGTAGTATCGGGGGACTAGCGTACTCCTACAATGAGCAGTTCTTC
CDR3aa: CASSIGGLAYSYNEQFF
len: 17
j_gene: TRBJ2-1
v_gene: TRBV19
d_gene: TRBD2
abundance: -

CDR3nt: TGTGCCAGCAGCAAGGACAGGGCGTTATACGAGCAGTACTTC
CDR3aa: CASSKDRALYEQYF
len: 14
j_gene: TRBJ2-7
v_gene: TRBV28
d_gene: TRBD1
abundance: once

CDR3nt: TGCGCCAGCAGCTCCCCCCGGGGGGTCGCCGGAGGACTGGGGCTGGATTCGGTTACGCAGTATTTT
CDR3aa: CASSSPRGVAGGLGLDSVTQYF
len: 22
j_gene: TRBJ2-3
v_gene: TRBV5-1
d_gene: TRBD2
abundance: -

CDR3nt: TGTGCCAGCAGCTTGCCTAGCGGGAGTTGGAATGAGCAGTTCTTC
CDR3aa: CASSLPSGSWNEQFF
len: 15
j_gene: TRBJ2-1
v_gene: TRBV5-4
d_gene: TRBD2
abundance: -

CDR3nt: TGTGCCAGCAGTGATGAGGGAATAGATGAGCAGTTCTTC
CDR3aa: CASSDEGIDEQFF
len: 13
j_gene: TRBJ2-1
v_gene: TRBV2
d_gene: -
abundance: -

CDR3nt: TGTGCCAGCAGGGATTCCGGGACTCAGGGGGAGCAGTACTTC
CDR3aa: CASRDSGTQGEQYF
len: 14
j_gene: TRBJ2-7
v_gene: TRBV2
d_gene: -
abundance: -

CDR3nt: TGTGCCAGCAGCAAACGACAAGGGGACACAGATACGCAGTATTTT
CDR3aa: CASSKRQGDTDTQYF
len: 15
j_gene: TRBJ2-3
v_gene: TRBV5-8
d_gene: -
abundance: -

CDR3nt: TGTGCCTGGAGTTCTATGACAGATACGCAGTATTTT
CDR3aa: CAWSSMTDTQYF
len: 12
j_gene: TRBJ2-3
v_gene: TRBV30
d_gene: -
abundance: -

CDR3nt: TGTGCCAGCAGTGACTCCGGGACAGGGGGAGTCCCAAGGCAGTATTTT
CDR3aa: CASSDSGTGGVPRQYF
len: 16
j_gene: TRBJ2-3
v_gene: TRBV28
d_gene: TRBD1
abundance: -

CDR3nt: TGCAGCGTTGATCCAGGGCTCGCTGAAGCTTTCTTT
CDR3aa: CSVDPGLAEAFF
len: 12
j_gene: TRBJ1-1
v_gene: TRBV29-1
d_gene: -
abundance: -

CDR3nt: TGTGCCAGCCAGGGGGAGTTGTATAATTCACCCCTCCACTTT
CDR3aa: CASQGELYNSPLHF
len: 14
j_gene: TRBJ1-6
v_gene: TRBV6-6
d_gene: TRBD1
abundance: -

CDR3nt: TGTGCCAGCAGCACCGGAATGGCTCAGCCCCCGAACACCGGGGAGCTGTTTTTT
CDR3aa: CASSTGMAQPPNTGELFF
len: 18
j_gene: TRBJ2-2
v_gene: TRBV21-1
d_gene: -
abundance: -

CDR3nt: TGTGCCAGTAGTAGAACAGGTGGGGTGCGGGGTGAGGAGCAGTACTTC
CDR3aa: CASSRTGGVRGEEQYF
len: 16
j_gene: TRBJ2-7
v_gene: TRBV19
d_gene: -
abundance: -

CDR3nt: TGTGCCAGCAGCTTAAACGGGAGGGACACAGATACGCAGTATTTT
CDR3aa: CASSLNGRDTDTQYF
len: 15
j_gene: TRBJ2-3
v_gene: TRBV11-2
d_gene: TRBD2
abundance: -

CDR3nt: TGTGCCAGCTCCCTCGACGGATTTAACTATGGCTACACCTTC
CDR3aa: CASSLDGFNYGYTF
len: 14
j_gene: TRBJ1-2
v_gene: TRBV18
d_gene: -
abundance: -

CDR3nt: TGCGCCAGCAGCCAAGTCGTGACCGAGACCCAGTACTTC
CDR3aa: CASSQVVTETQYF
len: 13
j_gene: TRBJ2-5
v_gene: TRBV4-1
d_gene: -
abundance: -

CDR3nt: TGTGCCAGCAGTTACTACAGTAATGAAAAACTGTTTTTT
CDR3aa: CASSYYSNEKLFF
len: 13
j_gene: TRBJ1-4
v_gene: TRBV6-5
d_gene: -
abundance: -

CDR3nt: TGCGCCACCTTGGGCAGGGATCTAGCCAAAAACATTCAGTACTTC
CDR3aa: CATLGRDLAKNIQYF
len: 15
j_gene: TRBJ2-4
v_gene: TRBV23-1
d_gene: -
abundance: -

CDR3nt: TGTGCCAAAAGCGGGACAGGGGGAACTGAAGCTTTCTTT
CDR3aa: CAKSGTGGTEAFF
len: 13
j_gene: TRBJ1-1
v_gene: TRBV30
d_gene: TRBD1
abundance: -

CDR3nt: TGCGCCAGCAGTCGGGGGGCCGATACGCAGTATTTT
CDR3aa: CASSRGADTQYF
len: 12
j_gene: TRBJ2-3
v_gene: TRBV5-1
d_gene: -
abundance: -

CDR3nt: TGCGCCAGCAGCTTGGCCTTTGGGCAACTAAACAATGAGCAGTTCTTC
CDR3aa: CASSLAFGQLNNEQFF
len: 16
j_gene: TRBJ2-1
v_gene: TRBV5-1
d_gene: -
abundance: -

CDR3nt: TGCGCCAGCAGCCAAGACGCAGGGTATACGCAGTATTTT
CDR3aa: CASSQDAGYTQYF
len: 13
j_gene: TRBJ2-3
v_gene: TRBV4-3
d_gene: -
abundance: -

CDR3nt: TGTGCCAGCAGCTTAGGAGCGGGAGTGTCCTACAATGAGCAGTTCTTC
CDR3aa: CASSLGAGVSYNEQFF
len: 16
j_gene: TRBJ2-1
v_gene: TRBV7-2
d_gene: TRBD2
abundance: -

CDR3nt: TGTGCCAGCAGCTGGACATGCTGGGAGACCCAGTACTTC
CDR3aa: CASSWTCWETQYF
len: 13
j_gene: TRBJ2-5
v_gene: TRBV12-1
d_gene: -
abundance: -

CDR3nt: TGTGCCAGCAGCCCCGCCCAGGGGAGCTCCTACGAGCAGTACTTC
CDR3aa: CASSPAQGSSYEQYF
len: 15
j_gene: TRBJ2-7
v_gene: TRBV7-2
d_gene: -
abundance: -

CDR3nt: TGCGCCAGCAGCCAGGAACCGGGACCCAACACCGGGGAGCTGTTTTTT
CDR3aa: CASSQEPGPNTGELFF
len: 16
j_gene: TRBJ2-2
v_gene: TRBV4-1
d_gene: -
abundance: few

CDR3nt: TGTGCCAGCAGTGAAATCGGAGCAAGCGGCTACACCTTC
CDR3aa: CASSEIGASGYTF
len: 13
j_gene: TRBJ1-2
v_gene: TRBV6-1
d_gene: -
abundance: -

CDR3nt: TGTGCCAGCAGTTTACCTGGGACAGTCTATGGCTACACCTTC
CDR3aa: CASSLPGTVYGYTF
len: 14
j_gene: TRBJ1-2
v_gene: TRBV28
d_gene: TRBD1
abundance: -

CDR3nt: TGTGCCAGCAGCTTGGAGAAATACTCTGGAAACACCATATATTTT
CDR3aa: CASSLEKYSGNTIYF
len: 15
j_gene: TRBJ1-3
v_gene: TRBV7-9
d_gene: -
abundance: -

CDR3nt: TGTGCCAGCAGTGGCAGGACAGCCCTCAACACTGAAGCTTTCTTT
CDR3aa: CASSGRTALNTEAFF
len: 15
j_gene: TRBJ1-1
v_gene: TRBV6-1
d_gene: -
abundance: -

CDR3nt: TGCGCCAGCAGCAATACTAGCGGGAGGAAAGAGACCCAGTACTTC
CDR3aa: CASSNTSGRKETQYF
len: 15
j_gene: TRBJ2-5
v_gene: TRBV5-1
d_gene: TRBD2
abundance: -

CDR3nt: TGTGCCAGCAGCTCCTCAACTAGCGGGACTCCGTACTTC
CDR3aa: CASSSSTSGTPYF
len: 13
j_gene: TRBJ2-7
v_gene: TRBV7-2
d_gene: TRBD2
abundance: -

CDR3nt: TGTGCCAGCAGCTTGGACAGCCCTTACGAGCAGTACTTC
CDR3aa: CASSLDSPYEQYF
len: 13
j_gene: TRBJ2-7
v_gene: TRBV11-1
d_gene: -
abundance: -

CDR3nt: TGCGCCAGCAGCTTGCTTCAGGCTCTAAGAGGCACAGATACGCAGTATTTT
CDR3aa: CASSLLQALRGTDTQYF
len: 17
j_gene: TRBJ2-3
v_gene: TRBV5-1
d_gene: -
abundance: -

CDR3nt: TGTGCCAGCTCATCTCAGGGTCCCACCTATGGCTACACCTTC
CDR3aa: CASSSQGPTYGYTF
len: 14
j_gene: TRBJ1-2
v_gene: TRBV18
d_gene: -
abundance: -

CDR3nt: TGTGCCAGTAGTTCGGGACAGGGGCGCGAGCAGTACTTC
CDR3aa: CASSSGQGREQYF
len: 13
j_gene: TRBJ2-7
v_gene: TRBV19
d_gene: TRBD1
abundance: once

CDR3nt: TGTGCCAGCAGCTTTTCGTCCGGGACCGTTAGCTCCTACGAGCAGTACTTC
CDR3aa: CASSFSSGTVSSYEQYF
len: 17
j_gene: TRBJ2-7
v_gene: TRBV7-8
d_gene: -
abundance: -

CDR3nt: TGCAGCGTAGACGGAACCCGCACAGATACGCAGTATTTT
CDR3aa: CSVDGTRTDTQYF
len: 13
j_gene: TRBJ2-3
v_gene: TRBV29-1
d_gene: -
abundance: -